The rows below give T cell receptor beta chains drawn from one sample of a study of Ad26.COV2.S vaccination and SARS-CoV-2 variants. The assay was immunoSEQ multiplex PCR, and TCRdb's table has in-frame clones only and misses some. Of more than 300,000 clones in the sample, about 86% were seen once. This material consisted of peripheral blood, taken in a trial of Ad26.COV2.S vaccine versus placebo. The receptors stem from a person between 18 and 59 years old who received the Ad26.COV2.S COVID-19 vaccine or a placebo. The CDR3 runs from the conserved cysteine through the conserved F or W. The D gene is left open where the match is weak. Size is omitted from some rows. Given values are once, few, many or a class for expanded clones.

>TRBJ2-2|.|TRBV4-3|.
TGCGCCAGCAGCCCGTCTAACGGGGAGCTGTTTTTT
CASSPSNGELFF
>TRBJ1-2|.|TRBV25-1|TRBD1
TGTGCCAGCGCCCAAGTGGGGACAGGGGTCTATGGCTACACCTTC
CASAQVGTGVYGYTF
>TRBJ1-5|once|TRBV7-8|TRBD1
TGTGCCAGCAGCGGACAGACAGGGGGCTTTCAGCCCCAGCATTTT
CASSGQTGGFQPQHF
>TRBJ2-2|.|TRBV4-3|.
TGCGCCAGCAGCCAAGTTACAGGGAGTGGGGCCAACACCGGGGAGCTGTTTTTT
CASSQVTGSGANTGELFF
>TRBJ2-4|once|TRBV21-1|.
TGTGCCAGCAGCAAGGATGTTCCGGACCGGTCGAACCTAGCCAAAAACATTCAGTACTTC
CASSKDVPDRSNLAKNIQYF
>TRBJ2-6|.|TRBV19|.
TGTGCCAGTAGTATAGAGTACTCTGGGGCCAACGTCCTGACTTTC
CASSIEYSGANVLTF
>TRBJ2-1|.|TRBV4-1|TRBD2
TGCGCCAGCAGCAGTCAGACTAGCGGGAGAATTAATGAGCAGTTCTTC
CASSSQTSGRINEQFF
>TRBJ2-1|.|TRBV10-3|.
TGTGCCATCAGTGAGTCGAAACAGGAGCAGTTCTTC
CAISESKQEQFF
>TRBJ2-7|.|TRBV7-6|TRBD2
TGTGCCAGCAGCTTAGAGTGGTGGCTAGCGGGATTTCGGCCCTACGAGCAGTACTTC
CASSLEWWLAGFRPYEQYF
>TRBJ1-2|.|TRBV28|.
TGTGCCACCGGGCCTCCAACCGGCTATGGCTACACCTTC
CATGPPTGYGYTF
>TRBJ1-3|few|TRBV7-9|.
TGTGCCAGCAGCCCGAAGTTGGGCGGAAACACCATATATTTT
CASSPKLGGNTIYF
>TRBJ2-1|.|TRBV7-3|TRBD2
TGTGCCAGCAGCTTAAATCCTAGCGGGAGCCTAAATGAGCAGTTCTTC
CASSLNPSGSLNEQFF
>TRBJ1-6|.|TRBV10-3|TRBD1
TGTGCCATCAGTGAGTCGACGGGGACAGGGGGGAATTCACCCCTCCACTTT
CAISESTGTGGNSPLHF
>TRBJ2-1|once|TRBV6-2/TRBV6-3|.
TGTGCCAGCAGTTTTCGACCGGGACACCCCTACAATGAGCAGTTCTTC
CASSFRPGHPYNEQFF
>TRBJ1-6|.|TRBV10-3|TRBD1
TGTGCCATCAGTGGAGGGGACAGCGAGTCACCCCTCCACTTT
CAISGGDSESPLHF